This TCR beta chain was recorded in a study of technical replicates of blood from several donors. With 1 base removed from V and 1 base from J, the gap between germline ends came to 5 bases. The germline gives CDR1 LGHNA, CDR2 YNFKEQ. The CDR3 contains 13 residues. The method was immunoSEQ multiplex PCR; TCRdb's version includes in-frame clones alone and lacks a portion of them. The sample lists about 100,000 clones, 90% to 97% occurring once. This sequence originates from a human donor in good health. The specimen was T cells isolated from PBMCs. J is TRBJ2-7 and V is TRBV4-2; D is perhaps TRBD2 (5 bases). The CDR3 region has the DNA TGTGCCAGCAGCCAAGGGAGGTCCTACGAGCAGTACTTC. This sequence encodes CASSQGRSYEQYF.